This TCR beta chain was captured in a study of blood T cell dynamics during melanoma immunotherapy (dated by TCRdb to 2020 to 2021). For the wider study: Patients had metastatic melanoma and received first-line pembrolizumab or nivolumab plus ipilimumab as standard of care in the United Kingdom. To find early correlates of response, peripheral T cell receptor repertoires were profiled in metastatic melanoma patients before and after one cycle of checkpoint inhibitor therapy. The training cohort was made up of consecutive patients, while a further independent group of patients from the same centre was pooled to form an external validation set. What the authors observed across the whole study: Unlike progressors, patients who went on to achieve disease control showed a bifurcated reorganization of the PBMC repertoire at W3, with either increased clonality or increased diversity. Whether the T cell clones behind the repertoire changes were melanoma-specific or instead reflected general immune activation was something the study could not determine. The relatively small sample size was acknowledged as a potential limitation on generalization of the results.

Unmatched junction bases come to 17, with V trimmed by 4 bases and J by 11 bases. CDR1 and CDR2, per the germline V gene, are SGHRS and YFSETQ. The CDR3 has 15 amino acids, counting the end cysteine and phenylalanine. The only DNA kept is the CDR3, 45 bases in frame from the first base. Comments on this clone: The clone's antigen remains unknown. Base qualities are not at hand, and no much larger clone is one base apart.

Every bulk PBMC sample was loaded with the same fixed amount of roughly 360 ng of DNA. TCR beta CDR3 sequences were amplified from genomic DNA using the immunoSEQ TCRb Assay kit according to manufacturer instructions. The KAPA Library Quantification Kit for Illumina platforms was used to quantify the pooled libraries by qPCR. Pooled libraries were sequenced on an Illumina NextSeq 500, clustered at roughly 0.55-1.1 pM. The published analysis was carried out like this. The TCR data were analyzed using immunoSEQ ANALYZER and the R LymphoSeq package. A rearrangement efficiency score was calculated as productive divided by the sum of productive and non-productive CDR3 sequences. Within each patient, timepoints were compared pairwise for clonality, measured with the Gini coefficient, and for diversity, measured with the Renyi index at alpha=1. Clonal relatedness used an edit distance of 3, and repertoire similarity used the Bhattacharyya coefficient, both computed in LymphoSeq. To classify response, a linear discriminant analysis based on week-3 changes in clonality and diversity was built using the R MASS and caret packages. TCRdb provides this immuneACCESS table in a form limited to in-frame rearrangements. Some clones are lacking; in checked studies, under half of them reflect an unresolved V gene, and why the rest are absent is not known. The V and J calls and the clone size are those of that table, but D and trimming were determined from the DNA. The sample yields some 10,000 clones; 86% were counted once. About 9.4% of the sample belongs to the ten largest clones.

This specimen's time point label, interpreted: pre-treatment baseline. Blood samples were taken at two points: before treatment (T0) and at week 3 (W3), which came after the first cycle of checkpoint blockade. Except for a couple of patients with rapid clinical progression, response was assessed 12 weeks after the first infusion by RECIST 1.1; disease control meant complete response, partial response or stable disease. Any patient who had received prior systemic cancer treatment, was on concomitant immunosuppressant therapy or had synchronous other active malignancies was excluded. Both bulk PBMC and plasma cell-free DNA were sequenced for TCR beta so that circulating cells and T cell turnover could be tracked. PBMC were isolated from blood with Lymphoprep and SepMate tubes, followed by red cell lysis. QIAamp DNA Blood Mini kits were used to extract DNA from both PBMC and sorted T cell subsets.

The rearranged segments are TRBV5-1 and TRBJ2-5, with 7 junctional bases fitting TRBD1. The origin of this receptor is a human donor with melanoma. The source was blood, collected from a patient treated with checkpoint blockade. The DNA sequence is as follows: TGCGCCAGCAGCAGACCACGACAGGGTATGTCTGAGCAGTACTTC. Its protein product is CASSRPRQGMSEQYF. With the portions outside the CDR3 filled from the reference TRBV5-1 and TRBJ2-5 genes, the complete variable region becomes KAGVTQTPRYLIKTRGQQVTLSCSPISGHRSVSWYQQTPGQGLQFLFEYFSETQRNKGNFPGRFSGRQFSNSRSEMNVSTLELGDSALYLCASSRPRQGMSEQYFGPGTRLLVL.